A selection of T cell receptor beta chains follows, all from one sample in a study of blood T cell repertoires in COVID-19. TCRdb's table, derived via immunoSEQ multiplex PCR, lists solely in-frame clones and lacks some. Among around 99,000 clones, 75% to 90% were seen once, and the ten largest hold 18%. What was sequenced was peripheral blood. These receptors all stem from a woman aged 55-69 years with acute or convalescent COVID-19. The CDR3 runs from the conserved cysteine through the conserved F or W. D genes are given only for firm matches. The listing skips clone size in some rows; elsewhere it reads once, few, many or a size class.

V gene	clone size	J gene	D gene	CDR3 DNA	CDR3 protein
TRBV25-1	NA	TRBJ1-1	NA	TGTGCCAGCAGTGCCTTCAAGACTGACACTGAAGCTTTCTTT	CASSAFKTDTEAFF
TRBV14	NA	TRBJ1-6	NA	TGTGCCAGCAGCCAAGGTCGGGACAAAGATAATTCACCCCTCCACTTT	CASSQGRDKDNSPLHF
TRBV9	NA	TRBJ1-3	NA	TGTGCCAGCAGCGTCCAAGGGAGTGGGTCTGGAAACACCATATATTTT	CASSVQGSGSGNTIYF
TRBV30	NA	TRBJ1-4	NA	TGTGCCTGGAGTGTTAGGGGTTCCGAAAAACTGTTTTTT	CAWSVRGSEKLFF
TRBV9	NA	TRBJ2-1	TRBD1	TGTGCCAGCAGCGTAGTACAGGGGGCTACGAATGAGCAGTTCTTC	CASSVVQGATNEQFF
TRBV2	NA	TRBJ2-3	NA	TGTGCCAGCAGACGCAGGGCGGGGAGCACAGATACGCAGTATTTT	CASRRRAGSTDTQYF
TRBV19	once	TRBJ2-1	TRBD2	TGTGCCAGTAGTCGCGGGCTAGCGGGTTCGGCTGAGCAGTTCTTC	CASSRGLAGSAEQFF
TRBV7-8	NA	TRBJ1-2	NA	TGTGCCAGTGGACAAAGTTTCGGCTACACCTTC	CASGQSFGYTF
TRBV12-5	NA	TRBJ1-2	TRBD1	TGTGCTAGTGGTTTGGCGACAGGGGGCAACTATGGCTACACCTTC	CASGLATGGNYGYTF
TRBV19	NA	TRBJ1-5	TRBD1	TGTGCCGGGGAAAGGGACAGGAGCCATTCCCATAGCAATCAGCCCCAGCATTTT	CAGERDRSHSHSNQPQHF
TRBV5-1	few	TRBJ1-1	NA	TGCGCCAGCAGCTTGGACCCGGGACAGAACACTGAAGCTTTCTTT	CASSLDPGQNTEAFF
TRBV19	NA	TRBJ1-2	NA	TGTGCCAGTAGTTACCGTTATAGTGGCTATGGCTACACCTTC	CASSYRYSGYGYTF
TRBV11-3	NA	TRBJ2-1	TRBD2	TGTGCCAGCAGCTTGGGAATAGCGGGAGTCAATGAGCAGTTCTTC	CASSLGIAGVNEQFF
TRBV21-1	NA	TRBJ1-5	NA	TGTGCCAGCAGCCCAAGGTGGCAGGGGGGTTGCCAGCCCCAGCATTTT	CASSPRWQGGCQPQHF
TRBV6-5	NA	TRBJ1-1	NA	TGTGCCAGCAGTTACTACAGGACGGGGAACACTGAAGCTTTCTTT	CASSYYRTGNTEAFF
TRBV12-3/TRBV12-4	NA	TRBJ1-1	NA	TGTGCCAGTGAACAGGGTGGGACTGAAGCTTTCTTT	CASEQGGTEAFF
TRBV10-3	NA	TRBJ2-1	NA	TGTGCCATCAGTGAGCAGGGCTCCTACAATGAGCAGTTCTTC	CAISEQGSYNEQFF
TRBV28	once	TRBJ2-1	NA	TGTGCCAGCAGCCGGCGGGACAGCTCCTACAATGAGCAGTTCTTC	CASSRRDSSYNEQFF
TRBV3-1/TRBV3-2	NA	TRBJ1-1	NA	TGTGCCAGCAGCCAGGCAGGGCAAAGGGACACTGAAGCTTTCTTT	CASSQAGQRDTEAFF
TRBV19	medium-sized	TRBJ1-5	NA	TGTGCCAGTACGGGGACACCTTCCCAAGGCAATCAGCCCCAGCATTTT	CASTGTPSQGNQPQHF
TRBV7-9	NA	TRBJ1-3	NA	TGTGCCAGCAGCCGTAGCGTTGCTGGAAACACCATATATTTT	CASSRSVAGNTIYF
TRBV4-2	NA	TRBJ1-5	TRBD1	TGTGCCAGCAGCCAAGATCAGACAGGGATCGGGCCCCAGCATTTT	CASSQDQTGIGPQHF
TRBV24-1	once	TRBJ1-6	NA	TGTGCCACCAGGCTGGACTGGGTTCCCTATAATTCACCCCTCCACTTT	CATRLDWVPYNSPLHF
TRBV6-1	many	TRBJ2-5	NA	TGTGCCAGCAGTGAAGCGGGGGGAGGCGGGATGGCCCAGTACTTC	CASSEAGGGGMAQYF
TRBV20-1	NA	TRBJ2-1	TRBD2	TGCAGTGCTAGTAGCGGGAGTAAGGATGAGCAGTTCTTC	CSASSGSKDEQFF
TRBV28	NA	TRBJ1-4	NA	TGTGCCAGCAGTTTATGGGGCTCCCGGAGGGCTAATGAAAAACTGTTTTTT	CASSLWGSRRANEKLFF
TRBV3-1/TRBV3-2	NA	TRBJ2-1	NA	TGTGCCAGCAGCCTATTCTTCCCAATAGCGGCCCGGGGTACTTACAATGAGCAGTTCTTC	CASSLFFPIAARGTYNEQFF
TRBV29-1	once	TRBJ2-3	TRBD2	TGCAGCGTCCACCCGGGACTAGCGGATAGCACAGATACGCAGTATTTT	CSVHPGLADSTDTQYF
TRBV15	few	TRBJ1-5	NA	TGTGCCACCAGCAGAGATGAGTGGAATCAGCCCCAGCATTTT	CATSRDEWNQPQHF